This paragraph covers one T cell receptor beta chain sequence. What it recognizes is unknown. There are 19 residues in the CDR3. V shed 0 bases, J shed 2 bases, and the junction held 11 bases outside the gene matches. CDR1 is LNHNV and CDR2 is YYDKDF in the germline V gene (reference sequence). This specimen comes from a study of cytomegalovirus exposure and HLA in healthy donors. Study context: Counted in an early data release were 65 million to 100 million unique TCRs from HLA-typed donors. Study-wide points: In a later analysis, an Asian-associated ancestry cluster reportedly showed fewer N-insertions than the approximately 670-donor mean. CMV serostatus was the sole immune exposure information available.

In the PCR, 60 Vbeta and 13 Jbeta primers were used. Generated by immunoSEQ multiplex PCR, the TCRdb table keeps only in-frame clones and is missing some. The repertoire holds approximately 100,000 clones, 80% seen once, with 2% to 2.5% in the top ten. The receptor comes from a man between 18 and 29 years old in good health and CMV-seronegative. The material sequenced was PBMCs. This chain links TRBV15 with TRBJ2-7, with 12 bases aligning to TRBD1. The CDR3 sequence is CATSRETGTGGGGAYEQYF. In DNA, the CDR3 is TGTGCCACCAGCAGAGAAACCGGGACAGGGGGCGGCGGAGCCTACGAGCAGTACTTC.